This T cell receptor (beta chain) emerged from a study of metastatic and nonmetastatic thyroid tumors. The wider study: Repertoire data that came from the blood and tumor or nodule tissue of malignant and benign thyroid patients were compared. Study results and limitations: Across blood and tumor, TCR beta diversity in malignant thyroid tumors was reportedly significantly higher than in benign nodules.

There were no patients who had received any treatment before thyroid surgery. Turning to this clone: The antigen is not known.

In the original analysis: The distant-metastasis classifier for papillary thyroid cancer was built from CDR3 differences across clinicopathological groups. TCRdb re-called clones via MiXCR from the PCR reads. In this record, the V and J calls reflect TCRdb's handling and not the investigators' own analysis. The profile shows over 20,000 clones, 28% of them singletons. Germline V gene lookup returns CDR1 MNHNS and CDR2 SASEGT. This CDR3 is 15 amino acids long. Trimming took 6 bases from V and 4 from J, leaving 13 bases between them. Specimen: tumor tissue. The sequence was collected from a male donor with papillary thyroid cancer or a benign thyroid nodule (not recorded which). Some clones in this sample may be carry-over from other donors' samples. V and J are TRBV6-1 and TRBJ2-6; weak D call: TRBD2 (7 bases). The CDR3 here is CASSQQGGGANVLTF. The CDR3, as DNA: TGTGCCAGCAGCCAACAGGGAGGGGGGGCCAACGTCCTGACTTTC.